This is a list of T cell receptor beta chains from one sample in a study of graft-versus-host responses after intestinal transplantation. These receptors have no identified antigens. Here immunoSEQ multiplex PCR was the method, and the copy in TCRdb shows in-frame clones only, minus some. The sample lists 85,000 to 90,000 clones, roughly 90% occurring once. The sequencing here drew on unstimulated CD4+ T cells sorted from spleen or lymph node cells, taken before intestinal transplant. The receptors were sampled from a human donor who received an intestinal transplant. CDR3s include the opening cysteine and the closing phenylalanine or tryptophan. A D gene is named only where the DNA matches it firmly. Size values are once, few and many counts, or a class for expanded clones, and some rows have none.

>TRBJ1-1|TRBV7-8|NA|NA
TGTGCCAGCAGCTTAGGAGTAACGACTGAAGCTTTCTTT
CASSLGVTTEAFF
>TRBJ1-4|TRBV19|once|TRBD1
TGTGCCAGTAGTATCTCTACAGGGGCTAATGAAAAACTGTTTTTT
CASSISTGANEKLFF
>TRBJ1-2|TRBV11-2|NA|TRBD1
TGTGCCAGCAGCTTAGGCAGGGGGCCGTATGGCTACACCTTC
CASSLGRGPYGYTF
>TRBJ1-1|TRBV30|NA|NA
TGTGCCTGGAGTGGACAGCATGAAGCTTTCTTT
CAWSGQHEAFF
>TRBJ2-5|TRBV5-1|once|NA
TGCGCCAGCAGCTTTGGCGGAGAAGAGACCCAGTACTTC
CASSFGGEETQYF
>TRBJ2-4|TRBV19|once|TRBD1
TGTGCCAGTAGTATTCCCTCGGGACAGGGGGTCGCCAAAAACATTCAGTACTTC
CASSIPSGQGVAKNIQYF
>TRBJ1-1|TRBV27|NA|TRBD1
TGTGCCAGCAGTCCAGGGGGACGAACTGAAGCTTTCTTT
CASSPGGRTEAFF
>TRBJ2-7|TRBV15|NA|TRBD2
TGTGCCACCAGCGGTTCTACTAGCGGGGGTCTCGAGCAGTACTTC
CATSGSTSGGLEQYF
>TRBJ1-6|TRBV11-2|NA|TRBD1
TGTGCCAGCAGGCCTGCGACAGGGGTCGGCTCACCCCTCCACTTT
CASRPATGVGSPLHF
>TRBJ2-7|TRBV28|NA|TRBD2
TGTGCCAGCAGTTTTGATCCCCTGTTCAGCGGGAGAAGAGTTGATAGGTACGAGCAGTACTTC
CASSFDPLFSGRRVDRYEQYF
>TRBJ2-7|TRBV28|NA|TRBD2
TGTGCCAGCATTGGGGGTAGCAGCGGGAGGGCGAGAGACGAGCAGTACTTC
CASIGGSSGRARDEQYF
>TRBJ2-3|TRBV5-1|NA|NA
TGCGCCAGCGGGGGGGCGGCCACAGATACGCAGTATTTT
CASGGAATDTQYF
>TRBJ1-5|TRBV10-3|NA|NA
TGTGCCATCAGTGAGTCGGGGCAGAGGAGCAATCAGCCCCAGCATTTT
CAISESGQRSNQPQHF
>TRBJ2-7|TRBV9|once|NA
TGTGCCAGCAGCCGACATCCGGGAAGGGAGCAGTACTTC
CASSRHPGREQYF
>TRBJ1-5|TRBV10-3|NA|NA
TGTGCCATCAGTCAACAGGGAAGGCAGCCCCAGCATTTT
CAISQQGRQPQHF
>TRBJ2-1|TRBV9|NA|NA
TGTGCCAGCGCCCGTCGGGGGTCTTTTACCGTTCTTACTCAGTCCTACAATGAGCAGTTCTTC
CASARRGSFTVLTQSYNEQFF
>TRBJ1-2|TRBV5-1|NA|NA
TGCGCCAGCAGCTTGGGATCAGCCACTAACTATGGCTACACCTTC
CASSLGSATNYGYTF